One and the same sample provided the 5 T cell receptor beta chains below, sequenced in a study of T cell responses to AZD1222 COVID-19 vaccine (dated by TCRdb to the early 2020s). The library was built by means of the immunoSEQ multiplex PCR assay. TCRdb carries this immuneACCESS record with in-frame sequences only. Its versions omit some clonotypes, under half of them owing to an unresolved V gene in the studies checked, with the rest unexplained. The sample includes about 100,000 clones, with less than 95% observed a single time. Of the sample, about 1.5% is held by the ten largest clones. Interpreted using the paper, the time point label stands for: baseline before first vaccination. The specimen was peripheral blood, collected on day 0 of AZD1222 vaccination. The receptor set was obtained from an adult in good health.

CDR3 sequence reads: CASRTSQGTYGYTF. In DNA form, the CDR3 reads TGTGCCAGTAGGACGAGTCAGGGGACCTATGGCTACACCTTC. The V call is TRBV19, the J call TRBJ1-2; the D gene is possibly TRBD1 (6 bases). Looked up from germline, CDR1 is LNHDA and CDR2 is SQIVND (reference sequence). The CDR3 contains 14 residues. Trimming cost V 6 bases and J 4 bases, with 15 bases left between them. The full variable domain, completed using reference TRBV19 and TRBJ1-2, is DGGITQSPKYLFRKEGQNVTLSCEQNLNHDAMYWYRQDPGQGLRLIYYSQIVNDFQKGDIAEGYSVSREKKESFPLTVTSAQKNPTAFYLCASRTSQGTYGYTFGSGTRLTVV.

The J gene is TRBJ1-1, the V gene TRBV10-3; no reliable D call. Germline V gives CDR1 ENHRY, CDR2 SYGVKD. The CDR3 runs to 15 residues. Between the trimmed V and J ends, which lost 2 bases and 6 bases, there was a span of 16 bases. CDR3 bases: TGTGCCATCAGTGAGAAGTTGGTCCATCAGGCTGAAGCTTTCTTT. This codes for CAISEKLVHQAEAFF.

This clone showed up just once. The J gene is TRBJ1-2, the V gene TRBV5-4, with 9 bases lining up with TRBD1. The CDR3 consists of 16 residues. Per the germline V gene, CDR1 is SGHNT and CDR2 is YYREEE (reference sequence). V lost 4 bases, J lost 4 bases, and 11 bases stayed unmatched. CDR3 bases: TGTGCCAGCAGCCTCCCCGGGACAGGGAAGGGCTATGGCTACACCTTC. Translating gives CASSLPGTGKGYGYTF.

The chain is built from TRBV29-1 and TRBJ1-1; D uncertain. V lost 2 bases, J lost 3 bases, and 10 bases lay in between. This CDR3 is built from 13 residues. In germline, CDR1 is SQVTM, CDR2 ANQGSEA. DNA of the CDR3: TGCAGCGTTGAATTTCAGGTGGACACTGAAGCTTTCTTT. Residues: CSVEFQVDTEAFF.

This chain uses TRBV19 with TRBJ1-5, with D unresolved. The length of the CDR3 is 18 residues. V shed 1 base and J shed 4 bases, with 20 bases lying between them. The germline V gene encodes CDR1 LNHDA and CDR2 SQIVND (reference sequence). CDR3 protein: CASSIVRNGRLMNQPQHF. The CDR3 nucleotides are TGTGCCAGTAGTATAGTAAGGAACGGCCGCCTAATGAATCAGCCCCAGCATTTT.